This T cell receptor beta chain was found in a study of cytomegalovirus exposure and HLA in healthy donors (TCRdb year 2017). In the study overall: An earlier analysis of several hundred of the donors reported about 250 Gb of sequence data and roughly 100 million unique TCR beta sequences from about 179 million T cells. Typing coverage varied by locus: about 620-640 donors for A, B, C, DRB1 and DQB1; approximately 500 for DQA1; some 610 for DPA1; more than 450 for DPB1. HLA typing included class I and class II loci at four-digit resolution. Alongside the repertoire data, information on donor age, sex, ethnicity and CMV serostatus was compiled. Using immunosequencing, the study profiled T cell repertoires from about 620 subjects and related those repertoires to cytomegalovirus serostatus. Of the 398 genotyped donors, 81% fell in the genetic ancestry cluster associated with self-reported Caucasian donors. The study was designed to test whether signatures of past pathogen exposure could be identified by cataloging public T cell receptors. Rather than using new phenotypic data, the later analysis identified candidate immune exposures from TCR beta sequences and from how often those sequences occurred across donors. Every repertoire in the discovery cohort had been generated on one and the same sequencing platform. A separate validation cohort of 100 to 150 different subjects was used in addition to the roughly 670-subject first cohort. Across under 500 genotyped donors of the cohort, an average of approximately 220,000 unique TCR beta nucleotide sequences per donor were sequenced, and about a sixth of those sequences were non-productive. A later genetic analysis took genome-wide SNP genotypes for 398 of the 666 donors and used that subset as a discovery cohort. Approximately 300 gigabases of sequencing data and approximately 85 million unique TCR sequences were included in an early release covering 500 to 750 HLA-typed donors. In an earlier analysis of more than 550 of the donors, high-throughput TCR beta sequencing was used to judge whether each TCR beta V gene segment behaved as functional or pseudogenic. High-throughput TCR immunosequencing, statistical association of individual TCRs with disease status, and machine learning were combined to predict cytomegalovirus infection status. A later analysis re-examined previously published TCR beta repertoires from roughly 720 donors and added high-resolution HLA genotyping to investigate patterns of TCR occurrence. Roughly 5 DR-DQ haplotypes were handled as single units for association and clustering, since linkage in the cohort was strong. What the research found in general, with its limitations: In vitro tests confirmed that a few of the cytomegalovirus-associated TCR beta chains recognize cytomegalovirus antigens. Broadly in line with IMGT annotations, most TCR beta V segments showed up in productive rearrangements about 87% or about 30% of the time in an earlier analysis of several hundred of the donors. According to the authors, the approach could potentially be generalized to other disease states and immunological phenotypes. A cluster of highly shared sequence variants was judged likely to represent a technical artifact of the sequencing pipeline. Over 15 rarely observed V segments, including chromosome 9 orphons, were excluded from the earlier analysis of just under 600 of the donors because counts were too low. According to a later analysis, parvovirus B19, influenza, CMV and Epstein-Barr virus appeared linked to several top co-occurrence clusters. Across donors, most TCR sequences were observed very rarely, whereas some public TCRs were present in many individuals. Sequencing depth was assumed to be roughly uniform across donors in the presence/absence analyses, though that assumption may not hold. Some IMGT-functional V segments, including TRBV6-2 and TRBV6-3, could not be told apart with the 87-base-pair reads, so those segments were excluded. Compared with the roughly 700-donor mean, donors in an Asian-associated ancestry cluster had fewer N-insertions in productive TCRs, according to a later genetic analysis. When HLA alleles, especially DR and DQ, strongly co-occurred, TCR associations were difficult to assign to individual alleles. Correlated functional status among segregating V segments might reflect linkage disequilibrium, but an unknown experimental factor could not be ruled out. A total of 150 or so TCR beta chains were listed by the study as associated with cytomegalovirus. A later analysis found that TCR association rates varied across HLA loci, with DRB1 alleles showing the most associated TCRs and HLA-C alleles the fewest. A further reported finding was that TCR beta sequences accurately predicted the HLA-A and HLA-B alleles for most subjects in the first cohort. At a false discovery rate of 0.05, a later analysis linked 15,000 to 20,000 TCR beta sequences to specific HLA alleles. This cohort had only TCR beta chains sequenced, and the lack of alpha or paired-chain data limited which features could be detected. Because HLA typing was unavailable for some donors at each locus, only the typed subset was used in association tests. Cytomegalovirus status was reported to be diagnosed by the classifier with high specificity and sensitivity in both the original and validation cohorts. The only immune exposure information available for the cohort was CMV serostatus. In a later genetic analysis, a missense DCLRE1C variant was associated with V-gene and J-gene trimming of TCR beta chains, and the association was replicated in an independent cohort. According to a later analysis, most CMV-associated TCR beta chains appeared to be HLA-restricted, and the HLA associations seemed to be driven largely by CMV exposure. In a later analysis, HLA-associated TCR beta chains showed more clonal expansion and lower generation probabilities than non-associated chains that were equally common.

Libraries were made using the immunoSEQ multiplex PCR assay. For the multiplex PCR, a mixture combining 60 forward primers for TCR Vbeta segments and 13 reverse primers for TCR Jbeta segments was used. Amplification of the CDR3 region of rearranged TCR beta genes was performed with a multiplex PCR assay on genomic DNA. The Illumina HiSeq System was used to sequence the amplified TCR beta libraries as 87-base-pair reads. Turning to the authors' computational methods: Across the 666 repertoires, a later analysis counted 80 million or so unique TCR beta chains, 8.5 million to 12 million of which were shared by at least two donors. Raw reads were error-corrected and collapsed into unique sequences by a nearest-neighbor algorithm in which closely related sequences were merged to remove PCR and sequencing errors. V, D and J gene segments were assigned by aligning CDR3 sequences to IMGT reference sequences. Each retained sequence needed at least a six-nucleotide match to both a V gene segment and a J gene segment. Rearrangements were called productive when the CDR3 lacked stop codons and stayed in frame with V and J; all others were non-productive. Following IMGT convention, CDR3 was defined as the stretch from the second conserved V-encoded cysteine to the conserved J-encoded phenylalanine. The earlier analysis of some 600 of the donors excluded sequences that lacked an unambiguous match to a single V gene segment. An earlier analysis of under 750 of the donors called V segments functional above 56.7% productive rearrangements and segregating when the between-donor standard deviation exceeded 5%. A statistical classification framework was built to diagnose cytomegalovirus status from the catalog of TCR beta chain sequences. In a later analysis, TCR nucleotide sequences were compared against IMGT/GENE-DB human TR gene sequences so that V and J genes could be assigned. A later analysis assigned CDR3 sequences and most-parsimonious VDJ recombination scenarios with the TCRdist pipeline. In a later analysis, every TCR beta chain was defined by the combination of its CDR3 amino acid sequence and its V-gene family, and reads without a unique V-gene family were dropped. A later analysis removed 500 to 600 highly shared, low-generation-probability nucleotide sequences to deal with suspected cross-contamination and a sequencing artifact. A later analysis calculated a clonal expansion index for each public chain from normalized within-repertoire ranks of inferred template counts. A later analysis computed generation probabilities with a VDJ recombination model fitted to out-of-frame rearrangements, and checked the results against IGoR. In a later analysis, TCR-TCR, TCR-HLA and TCR-CMV co-occurrence was scored with hypergeometric tests, and a repertoire-size bias correction was applied to TCR pairs. A later analysis estimated false discovery rates by permuting HLA or CMV assignments 20 times. In a later analysis, co-occurring TCRs were grouped using DBSCAN, and TCRdist sequence similarity was added for clustering within HLA-allele-positive subsets. Repertoires with fewer than 30,000 or more than 120,000 public chains were left out of co-occurrence clustering, as were a few repertoires with anomalous nucleotide sharing. The immuneACCESS repertoire file appears here via TCRdb, limited to in-frame rearrangements. These files lack a portion of the clones; in checked studies, under half of the deficit traces to unresolved V genes, and the cause of the others is not known. V and J calls and clone size are as listed in that table; D and trimming were resolved from the DNA. Here the sample has roughly 140,000 clones; roughly four fifths occur a single time. The ten largest account for about 1.3% of the sample.

V sheds 6 bases and J sheds 6 bases, leaving 17 bases between their ends. Taken from the germline V gene, the CDR1 and CDR2 loops are MNHEY and SVGAGI. The CDR3 starts with the cysteine, ends with the phenylalanine, and has 14 residues. Only the CDR3 portion is preserved as DNA: 42 bases, with reading frame beginning at the first base. The cohort was made up of approximately 670 healthy bone marrow donors. At the time of sampling, all cohort members were nominally healthy, though unrecorded immune exposures were likely present. The donor was CMV seronegative and belonged to the group of 352 seronegative cohort members. A peripheral blood sample was provided by each donor, and peripheral blood mononuclear cells were used for TCR beta sequencing. Genomic DNA was extracted from the blood cell samples with the Qiagen DNeasy Blood Extraction Kit. As concerns this clone: The specificity of this receptor is unknown. No much larger clone is present one base from it, and per-base qualities are unavailable.

The V and J genes are TRBV6-5 and TRBJ1-1; there is no confident call for the D gene. The receptor's source is a man aged 18 to 30 in good health and CMV-seronegative. Sequences were obtained from PBMCs. The nucleotides read TGTGCCAGCAGGCAAACCCGCCCCCGGGCTGAAGCTTTCTTT. It codes for CASRQTRPRAEAFF.